One and the same sample provided the 23 T cell receptor beta chains below, sequenced in a study of T cell responses to AZD1222 COVID-19 vaccine. The repertoire was sequenced with immunoSEQ multiplex PCR; TCRdb's copy has only in-frame clones and lacks some. The sample lists 210,000 or so clones, roughly 91% occurring once. The material sequenced was peripheral blood, taken on day 0 of MenACWY control vaccination. All receptors derive from an adult in good health.

The gene calls are TRBV14 and TRBJ1-1, with 7 bases identical to TRBD1. Germline lookup yields CDR1 SGHDN and CDR2 FVKESK. The CDR3 consists of 18 residues. V was pared by 7 bases and J by 2 bases, with 19 bases of the junction left unmatched. The CDR3 region is CASKEVPPLTGANTEAFF. The CDR3 DNA follows: TGTGCCAGCAAGGAAGTGCCCCCCCTTACAGGGGCTAACACTGAAGCTTTCTTT. Full variable domain (outside the CDR3, taken from reference TRBV14 and TRBJ1-1): EAGVTQFPSHSVIEKGQTVTLRCDPISGHDNLYWYRRVMGKEIKFLLHFVKESKQDESGMPNNRFLAERTGGTYSTLKVQPAELEDSGVYFCASKEVPPLTGANTEAFFGQGTRLTVV.

This chain connects TRBV28 to TRBJ1-3; perhaps TRBD1 as D (6 bases). The ends were cut back, 6 bases at V and 0 bases at J, with 15 bases in the middle. The CDR3 length is 16 residues. The germline V gene has CDR1 MDHEN and CDR2 SYDVKM. The CDR3 nucleotides are TGTGCCAGCAGCGCATTTGGGACAACCTCTGGAAACACCATATATTTT. It yields the protein CASSAFGTTSGNTIYF.

The rearrangement uses TRBV4-3 and TRBJ1-4, with 7 bases identical to TRBD1. Germline lookup yields CDR1 LGHNA and CDR2 YSLEER. The CDR3 is 15 amino acids. With 1 base clipped from V and 7 bases from J, the junction kept 6 bases outside the gene matches. CDR3 sequence: CASSQVRGRVEKLFF. In nucleotides, the CDR3 is TGCGCCAGCAGCCAAGTTAGGGGGCGCGTTGAAAAACTGTTTTTT.

The chain recombines TRBV6-6 with TRBJ2-2; 11 bases match TRBD1. CDR1 is MNHNY, CDR2 SVGAGI, per germline (reference sequence). This CDR3 has 13 residues. V was pared by 11 bases and J by 4 bases, with 3 bases of the junction left unmatched. Here the CDR3 reads CACGQGATGELFF. The CDR3 DNA sequence: TGTGCCTGTGGACAGGGGGCCACCGGGGAGCTGTTTTTT.

The chain is built from TRBV12-3 or TRBV12-4 and TRBJ1-1; D remains ambiguous. The CDR3 is 12 residues long. The V gene lost 4 bases and the J gene lost 7 bases, with 10 bases spanning the gap. The CDR3, as DNA: TGTGCCAGCAGTTCGGGTGGAGGTGAAGCTTTCTTT. Translation gives CASSSGGGEAFF.

J is TRBJ1-1 and V is TRBV19; D is perhaps TRBD1 (5 bases). Trimming took off 6 bases at V and 6 bases at J, with 17 bases between the two ends. CDR3 length: 14 amino acids. Germline V CDR1 and CDR2: LNHDA, SQIVND (reference sequence). DNA for the CDR3: TGTGCCAGTAGCAAGCTCAGGGATCTCGCTGAAGCTTTCTTT. It specifies CASSKLRDLAEAFF.

The chain joins TRBV12-3 or TRBV12-4 to TRBJ1-2; D not resolved. Between the trimmed V and J ends, which lost 4 bases and 10 bases, there was a span of 13 bases. There are 12 residues in the CDR3. The CDR3 DNA sequence: TGTGCCAGCAGTTACATGACTCCTCTCTACACCTTC. Its protein product is CASSYMTPLYTF.

The rearrangement joins TRBV19 to TRBJ2-5, with 9 bases matching TRBD1. Germline values: CDR1 LNHDA, CDR2 SQIVND (reference sequence). Losses at the gene ends were 7 bases for V and 5 bases for J; bases not matched to a gene: 8. CDR3 length: 14 amino acids. The CDR3 loop is CASTSGQGMETQYF. In DNA, the CDR3 is TGTGCCAGTACCTCGGGACAGGGTATGGAGACCCAGTACTTC.

CDR3 DNA sequence: TGTGCCAGCAGGAATGTCGGAGGCACTGAAGCTTTCTTT. Its protein product is CASRNVGGTEAFF. V is TRBV12-3 or TRBV12-4 and J is TRBJ1-1; D unclear. This CDR3 spans 13 amino acids. V was trimmed by 6 bases and J by 4 bases, leaving 12 bases between them.

The chain links TRBV20-1 to TRBJ2-5, with 8 nucleotides matching TRBD2. The CDR3 loop spans 15 amino acids. Losses at the gene ends were 3 bases for V and 7 bases for J; bases not matched to a gene: 13. CDR1 is DFQATT and CDR2 is SNEGSKA in the germline V gene (reference sequence). Here the CDR3 DNA reads TGCAGTGCTAGTAGATTAGCGGGGTCATATGGGACCCAGTACTTC. Its translation is CSASRLAGSYGTQYF.

V and J are TRBV12-3 or TRBV12-4 and TRBJ2-7, with D tentatively TRBD1 or TRBD2 (6 bases each). The CDR3 totals 11 residues. Between the trimmed V and J ends, which lost 8 bases and 6 bases, there was a span of 11 bases. The CDR3 here is CASGSGAEQYF. In nucleotides, the CDR3 is TGTGCCAGCGGTTCGGGGGCCGAGCAGTACTTC.

The V call is TRBV5-4, the J call TRBJ1-2; TRBD1 agrees at 8 bases. The CDR3 contains 14 residues. Germline V gene sequence: CDR1 SGHNT, CDR2 YYREEE (reference sequence). V shed 4 bases, J shed 2 bases, and the junction held 4 bases outside the gene matches. The CDR3 region is CASSIQGGNYGYTF. The CDR3, as DNA: TGTGCCAGCAGCATACAGGGGGGGAACTATGGCTACACCTTC.

V and J are TRBV6-5 and TRBJ2-6, with no clear D. V lost 4 bases and J lost 0, with 10 bases in between. Germline V gene sequence: CDR1 MNHEY, CDR2 SVGAGI. This CDR3 has 16 residues. The CDR3 DNA reads TGTGCCAGCAGTTTCGTTCGAGGCTCTGGGGCCAACGTCCTGACTTTC. This gives the protein CASSFVRGSGANVLTF.

This clone has only a few counts. This chain joins TRBV3-1 (or the pseudogene TRBV3-2) and TRBJ1-2; D uncertain. Trimming cost V 4 bases and J 7 bases, with 13 bases left between them. This CDR3 has 13 residues. Germline assignment: CDR1 LGHDT and CDR2 YNNKEL (reference sequence). Here the CDR3 DNA reads TGTGCCAGCAGCCCGATGGAAGGGTCTGGCTACACCTTC. Translating gives CASSPMEGSGYTF.

The chain combines TRBV29-1 with TRBJ2-1; 16 bases align to TRBD2. The trim removed 7 bases at V and 9 bases at J, leaving 6 bases unmatched. This CDR3 is built from 14 residues. The germline V gene has CDR1 SQVTM and CDR2 ANQGSEA. Written as DNA, the CDR3 is TGCAGCGCCGGGACTAGCGGGGGGGCAGTTGAGCAGTTCTTC. Its protein is CSAGTSGGAVEQFF.

The chain employs TRBV10-1 and TRBJ2-7; D unresolved. Germline V gene sequence: CDR1 WNHNN, CDR2 SYGVQD (reference sequence). V shed 2 bases and J shed 7 bases, with 12 bases lying between them. The CDR3 is 13 amino acids. CDR3 loop: CASSETPVGEQYF. CDR3 nucleotide sequence: TGCGCCAGCAGTGAGACTCCGGTGGGAGAGCAGTACTTC.

CDR3 residues: CASTLADYNEQFF. The CDR3, as DNA: TGTGCCAGCACCCTAGCGGACTACAATGAGCAGTTCTTC. The rearrangement links TRBV2 to TRBJ2-1, with 7 bases identical to TRBD2. J lost 3 bases, V lost 7 bases, and 3 bases had no gene match. Looked up from germline, CDR1 is SNHLY and CDR2 is FYNNEI. The CDR3 consists of 13 residues.

The rearrangement links TRBV19 to TRBJ1-2; 8 bases match TRBD1. The junction had 9 bases not matched to a gene; V was cut back by 5 bases and J by 4 bases. CDR3 length: 15 residues. Germline assignment: CDR1 LNHDA and CDR2 SQIVND (reference sequence). In DNA, the CDR3 is TGTGCCAGTAGTGCCCAGTTAACAGGGGGCTATGGCTACACCTTC. It specifies CASSAQLTGGYGYTF.

The J gene is TRBJ1-2, the V gene TRBV18; D unclear. The CDR3 contains 14 residues. Trimming pared 6 bases from V and 2 bases from J, leaving 13 bases between. Germline-derived CDR1 and CDR2 are KGHSH and LQKENI. For the CDR3, the DNA is TGTGCCAGCTCCCCCGCTGTGTCCAACTATGGCTACACCTTC. Its translation: CASSPAVSNYGYTF.

The V call is TRBV7-2, the J call TRBJ1-1; 9 nucleotides align to TRBD1. V shed 5 bases, J shed 5 bases, and the junction held 9 bases outside the gene matches. CDR3 length: 15 amino acids. The germline V gene has CDR1 SGHTA and CDR2 FQGNSA. CDR3 amino acids: CASSTTGGAKTEAFF. The CDR3, as DNA: TGTGCCAGCAGCACCACAGGGGGCGCAAAGACTGAAGCTTTCTTT. The full variable domain, its missing parts supplied by reference TRBV7-2 and TRBJ1-1, is GAGVSQSPSNKVTEKGKDVELRCDPISGHTALYWYRQSLGQGLEFLIYFQGNSAPDKSGLPSDRFSAERTGGSVSTLTIQRTQQEDSAVYLCASSTTGGAKTEAFFGQGTRLTVV.

The CDR3 coding sequence is TGTGCCAGTAGAGGACAGTTCAATCAGCCCCAGCATTTT. Its translation: CASRGQFNQPQHF. V is TRBV19 and J is TRBJ1-5; tentative D call: TRBD1 (6 bases). Trimming left V 6 bases short and J 3 bases short, with 9 bases between. The germline gives CDR1 LNHDA, CDR2 SQIVND (reference sequence). This CDR3 has 13 amino acids. The whole variable domain, filled in from reference TRBV19 and TRBJ1-5, reads DGGITQSPKYLFRKEGQNVTLSCEQNLNHDAMYWYRQDPGQGLRLIYYSQIVNDFQKGDIAEGYSVSREKKESFPLTVTSAQKNPTAFYLCASRGQFNQPQHFGDGTRLSIL.

The rearrangement joins TRBV29-1 to TRBJ2-7, with TRBD1 identical over 9 bases. Germline loops: CDR1 SQVTM, CDR2 ANQGSEA. V lost 5 bases, J lost 12 bases, and 14 bases stayed unmatched. There are 13 residues in the CDR3. The CDR3 loop reads CSVISGTGPARYF. As DNA, the CDR3 is TGCAGCGTTATTTCAGGGACAGGGCCCGCTAGGTACTTC.

The chain combines TRBV7-2 with TRBJ1-3; D unresolved. There are 14 residues in the CDR3. V lost 0 bases and J 0 bases, leaving 3 bases between the germline ends. Looked up from germline, CDR1 is SGHTA and CDR2 is FQGNSA. Here the CDR3 reads CASSLAHSGNTIYF. The CDR3 bases are TGTGCCAGCAGCTTAGCGCACTCTGGAAACACCATATATTTT.